This T cell receptor beta chain stems from a study of vaccination and CD4 T cells after COVID-19. On the study more broadly: Post-COVID specimens were obtained a median 101 days after diagnosis (range 35 to 161). Findings and limits, study-wide: Vaccine-specific clones in convalescent patients were spike mono-reactive in 304 of 307 cases.

The study sequenced cultured CD4+ T cell DNA using the Oncomine TCR Beta short-read assay. TCRdb itself ran the PCR reads through MiXCR, one entry per CDR3 protein. The table has 6,000 to 8,500 distinct CDR3 sequences, over 55% seen once. Points on this clonotype: What it recognizes is unknown.

The treatment here: roughly 10-day PBMC culture with coronavirus spike peptide pools or control peptides (ViraFEST assay). The sequenced sample consisted of CD4+ T cells from blood, cultured in vitro. The sequence was collected from a human donor who had recovered from COVID-19.

CDR3 protein: CASSLVVSPLHF. The CDR3 coding sequence is TGTGCCAGCAGCTTAGTGGTTTCACCCCTCCACTTT. This chain uses TRBV7-2 with TRBJ1-6; D ambiguous. V lost 1 base and J lost 9, with 4 bases in between. The V gene's germline CDR1 is SGHTA and CDR2 FQGNSA. CDR3 size: 12 residues.